What follows are 25 T cell receptor beta chains derived from one specimen sequenced in a study of blood T cell repertoires in COVID-19. The data were produced by immunoSEQ multiplex PCR, yet TCRdb's version contains in-frame clones alone and is incomplete. The sample yields 150,000 to 190,000 clones, approximately 81% seen once. The sequenced material came from peripheral blood. Every receptor here comes from a woman aged 55 to 70 with COVID-19, enrolled during active disease.

Here the CDR3 DNA reads TGTGCCAGCAGCGTGGGGGCCCATATGAACACTGAAGCTTTCTTT. Its protein product is CASSVGAHMNTEAFF. V usage is TRBV5-4 and J usage is TRBJ1-1; TRBD1 is a possible D gene (6 bases). V was pared by 4 bases and J by 0 bases, with 13 bases between. Germline assignment: CDR1 SGHNT and CDR2 YYREEE (reference sequence). This CDR3 is built from 15 residues.

This clone showed up just a few times. The chain recombines TRBV4-2 with TRBJ2-3, with 10 positions matching TRBD2. CDR1 is LGHNA, CDR2 YNFKEQ, per germline. V dropped 1 base and J dropped 3; count of bases not matched to a gene: 7. This CDR3 is 17 amino acids long. In DNA form, the CDR3 reads TGTGCCAGCAGCCAAGGATGGGAAGCGGGAGGGACAGATACGCAGTATTTT. This sequence encodes CASSQGWEAGGTDTQYF.

The V gene is TRBV2, the J gene TRBJ2-1; 12 bases match TRBD1. V gave up 10 bases and J gave up 7 bases; unmatched junction bases: 11. The CDR3 covers 15 residues. Germline V CDR1 and CDR2: SNHLY, FYNNEI. This CDR3 reads CAIFSGTGGLNEQFF. The CDR3 DNA reads as TGTGCCATCTTTTCCGGGACAGGGGGCCTTAATGAGCAGTTCTTC.

This chain uses TRBV5-1 with TRBJ1-4, with 8 nucleotides matching TRBD1. CDR1 is SGHRS, CDR2 YFSETQ, per germline. J was trimmed by 7 bases and V by 4 bases; bases with no gene match: 6. CDR3 length: 14 amino acids. CDR3 in amino acids: CASSPSGTGEKLFF. For the CDR3, the DNA is TGCGCCAGCAGCCCATCCGGGACAGGTGAAAAACTGTTTTTT.

The V and J genes are TRBV6-5 and TRBJ1-2, with D possibly matching TRBD1 (5 bases). The CDR3 length is 13 residues. Trimming stripped 5 bases from V and 5 bases from J, with 12 bases between. Germline V gives CDR1 MNHEY, CDR2 SVGAGI. CDR3: CASSPDRRYGYTF. The DNA of the CDR3 is TGTGCCAGCAGTCCCGACAGAAGATATGGCTACACCTTC.

This clone turned up a few times. V and J are TRBV9 and TRBJ2-2; no firm D call. The germline CDR1 and CDR2 sequences are SGDLS and YYNGEE. V gave up 3 bases and J gave up 5 bases, with 11 bases separating them. The CDR3 totals 14 residues. As DNA, the CDR3 is TGTGCCAGCAGCGCCCCAAAGGAGACCGGGGAGCTGTTTTTT. This codes for CASSAPKETGELFF.

The chain is built from TRBV7-3 and TRBJ2-1; D possibly corresponds to TRBD2 (6 bases). Germline loops: CDR1 SGHTA, CDR2 FQGTGA. The CDR3 runs to 15 residues. The germline V and J ends were trimmed by 3 bases and 0 bases, with 9 bases remaining between them. Written as DNA, the CDR3 is TGTGCCAGCAGCTTCCGGGAGTCCTCCTACAATGAGCAGTTCTTC. This sequence encodes CASSFRESSYNEQFF.

V gene TRBV3-1 (or the pseudogene TRBV3-2) combines with J gene TRBJ2-3, with a possible D match to TRBD2 (5 bases). V shed 4 bases and J shed 0 bases, with 8 bases lying between them. Germline lookup yields CDR1 LGHDT and CDR2 YNNKEL (reference sequence). This CDR3 spans 14 amino acids. The CDR3 reads CASSLWESTDTQYF. The CDR3 nucleotides are TGTGCCAGCAGCCTATGGGAGAGCACAGATACGCAGTATTTT.

V gene TRBV6-6 combines with J gene TRBJ1-2; D is possibly TRBD1 (5 bases). Looked up from germline, CDR1 is MNHNY and CDR2 is SVGAGI (reference sequence). Trimming left V 4 bases short and J 4 bases short, with 19 bases between. This CDR3 is built from 16 residues. The CDR3 region has the DNA TGTGCCAGCAGTTCAGGGCCCCAAGGAACGTCCTATGGCTACACCTTC. Its protein is CASSSGPQGTSYGYTF.

This clone was picked up a small number of times. The rearrangement uses TRBV3-1 (or the pseudogene TRBV3-2) and TRBJ2-1, with D possibly being TRBD1 (6 bases). Trimming removed 4 bases from V and 6 bases from J, with 19 bases in between. The CDR3 runs 16 residues. Per germline, CDR1 LGHDT and CDR2 YNNKEL (reference sequence). The CDR3 sequence: CASSPLGGRGSNEQFF. CDR3 sequence (DNA): TGTGCCAGCAGCCCCCTCGGCGGCAGGGGAAGCAATGAGCAGTTCTTC.

The rearrangement joins TRBV2 to TRBJ1-4, with a possible D match to TRBD1 (6 bases). This CDR3 region has 15 residues. V gave up 6 bases and J gave up 7 bases, with 18 bases separating them. Per the germline V gene, CDR1 is SNHLY and CDR2 is FYNNEI. For the CDR3, the DNA is TGTGCCAGCAGGGCACAGGGAGCGCGCGGTGAAAAACTGTTTTTT. Its protein product is CASRAQGARGEKLFF.

This clone was counted once. This chain uses TRBV6-5 with TRBJ1-5, with D maybe TRBD1 (5 bases). CDR1 MNHEY and CDR2 SVGAGI come from the germline V gene. V was cut by 6 bases and J by 7 bases, with 16 bases left in between. This CDR3 spans 14 amino acids. This CDR3 is CASRPTSRAQPQHF. The CDR3 nucleotides read TGTGCCAGCAGGCCAACTTCCAGGGCGCAGCCCCAGCATTTT.

J is TRBJ2-1 and V is TRBV7-9, with 8 bases fitting TRBD1. CDR3 size: 15 residues. The junction had 5 bases not matched to a gene; V was cut back by 1 base and J by 6 bases. CDR1 SEHNR and CDR2 FQNEAQ come from the germline V gene (reference sequence). This CDR3 is CASSLELDRGNEQFF. Written as DNA, the CDR3 is TGTGCCAGCAGCTTAGAGTTAGACAGGGGCAATGAGCAGTTCTTC.

V gene TRBV7-6 combines with J gene TRBJ1-1; 11 positions match TRBD1. The ends lost 5 bases at V and 0 bases at J; junction bases unmatched: 5. Germline assignment: CDR1 SGHVS and CDR2 FNYEAQ. The CDR3 has 16 residues. The CDR3 spells CASSPRDRGMNTEAFF. CDR3 DNA: TGTGCCAGCAGCCCCCGGGACAGGGGGATGAACACTGAAGCTTTCTTT.

This chain connects TRBV6-2 or TRBV6-3 to TRBJ1-6; 9 bases map to TRBD1. The J segment lost 7 bases and the V segment lost 4 bases, leaving 20 bases of the junction unmatched. Germline V lookup: CDR1 MNHEY, CDR2 SVGEGT. The CDR3 length is 20 residues. CDR3 nucleotides: TGTGCCAGCAGTTCCTCGCGTTTTATACAGGGGGCGGCGAAAAATTCACCCCTCCACTTT. This encodes CASSSSRFIQGAAKNSPLHF.

This chain joins TRBV5-1 and TRBJ1-1; D is perhaps TRBD1 (5 bases). The V end was cut by 5 bases, the J end by 3 bases, with 17 bases between. CDR1 is SGHRS, CDR2 YFSETQ, per germline. This CDR3 region has 15 residues. The CDR3 region is CASSGGNSRDTEAFF. CDR3 coding DNA: TGCGCCAGCAGTGGGGGGAATAGTAGGGACACTGAAGCTTTCTTT.

The chain is built from TRBV19 and TRBJ2-3, with a weak D call TRBD1 (6 bases). Germline lookup yields CDR1 LNHDA and CDR2 SQIVND (reference sequence). V was cut by 5 bases and J by 5 bases, with 20 bases left in between. The CDR3 runs to 16 residues. The DNA for the CDR3 is TGTGCCAGTAGTGATCCCCGACAGGATAGTGGAGATACGCAGTATTTT. It translates to CASSDPRQDSGDTQYF.

The chain couples TRBV12-3 or TRBV12-4 to TRBJ1-2; 7 bases are shared with TRBD1. The CDR3 loop spans 12 amino acids. Trimming at V came to 6 bases and at J to 6 bases, leaving 4 bases not matched to a gene. The CDR3 coding sequence is TGTGCCAGCAGATTACAGGGGAATGGCTACACCTTC. This gives the protein CASRLQGNGYTF.

This chain connects TRBV6-1 to TRBJ1-2, with D maybe TRBD1 (6 bases). This CDR3 contains 15 residues. Germline CDR1 and CDR2: MNHNS and SASEGT. V lost 1 base, J lost 0 bases, and 9 bases lay in between. This CDR3 is CASSEVRQANYGYTF. The CDR3 coding sequence is TGTGCCAGCAGTGAAGTAAGACAGGCTAACTATGGCTACACCTTC.

The chain is built from TRBV6-5 and TRBJ1-1; possible D gene TRBD1, 5 bases. CDR3 length: 12 residues. CDR1 is MNHEY, CDR2 SVGAGI, per germline. The germline V and J ends were trimmed by 5 bases and 7 bases, with 11 bases remaining between them. CDR3 coding DNA: TGTGCCAGCAGTACTCCAAGGGGTGAAGCTTTCTTT. Its protein product is CASSTPRGEAFF.

Only one count was recorded for this clone. V is TRBV18 and J is TRBJ1-5, with D uncertain. Trimming removed 3 bases at V and 2 bases at J, with 11 bases between. Germline CDR1 is KGHSH and CDR2 is LQKENI. The CDR3 totals 15 residues. The CDR3 here is CASSPDSLGNQPQHF. The CDR3, as DNA: TGTGCCAGCTCACCCGACTCCCTCGGCAATCAGCCCCAGCATTTT.

The rearrangement links TRBV7-8 to TRBJ1-1; D perhaps matches TRBD1 (6 bases). The V gene lost 2 bases and the J gene lost 6 bases, with 19 bases spanning the gap. CDR3 size: 16 residues. Germline V gene sequence: CDR1 SGHVS, CDR2 FQNEAQ. CDR3 nucleotide sequence: TGTGCCAGCAGCTTAAAAGAGGGGGTACTACTCTCTGAAGCTTTCTTT. Its translation is CASSLKEGVLLSEAFF.

Of note for this clone: This sample also contains other DNA sequences that code for the same CDR3. The chain employs TRBV11-2 and TRBJ2-5, with D possibly TRBD2 on 6 matching bases. This CDR3 comprises 15 residues. The ends were cut back, 0 bases at V and 2 bases at J, with 10 bases in the middle. Germline V gene data show CDR1 as SGHAT and CDR2 as FQNNGV. The CDR3: CASSLDRGGQETQYF. Written as DNA, the CDR3 is TGTGCCAGCAGCTTAGATCGAGGAGGGCAAGAGACCCAGTACTTC.

This clone was found a few times. The gene calls are TRBV6-5 and TRBJ1-2; a weak D match, TRBD1 (5 bases). The ends were cut back, 4 bases at V and 6 bases at J, with 15 bases in the middle. The CDR3 is 14 residues long. Germline CDR1 and CDR2: MNHEY and SVGAGI. DNA for the CDR3: TGTGCCAGCAGTTCTCGGACACCGGCTGATGGCTACACCTTC. Translating it yields CASSSRTPADGYTF.

This chain connects TRBV9 to TRBJ1-1, with D possibly TRBD1 on 6 matching bases. Trimming removed 1 base from V and 2 bases from J, with 12 bases in between. In germline, CDR1 is SGDLS, CDR2 YYNGEE. The CDR3 totals 15 residues. In DNA, the CDR3 is TGTGCCAGCAGCGTAAACACAGGGCCCAACACTGAAGCTTTCTTT. Protein: CASSVNTGPNTEAFF.